The rows below give T cell receptor beta chains drawn from one sample of a study of patients and donors after allogeneic stem cell transplantation. TCRdb redid the calling of the RT-PCR reads with MiXCR, one entry per CDR3 protein. The data hold 150,000 or so distinct CDR3 sequences, with approximately 24% observed a single time. The sequenced sample consisted of blood, either unsorted or a sorted T cell fraction (not recorded which). Receptors were obtained from a human donor who was either an allogeneic HSCT recipient or a stem cell or donor lymphocyte infusion donor (not recorded which). It is not recorded whose cells these are; they may come from a transplant donor. Each CDR3 is given with its conserved first and last residue. D genes are given only for firm matches. Some rows mark clone size as missing; the rest say once, few, many or name a class of expanded clone.

clone_size j_call v_call d_call cdr3_aa cdr3_nt
- TRBJ1-2 TRBV12-3/TRBV12-4 - CASSFIGAGFSYGYTF TGTGCCAGCAGTTTTATAGGGGCAGGGTTTAGCTATGGCTACACCTTC
few TRBJ2-3 TRBV5-1 - CASSLGQAADTQYF TGCGCCAGCAGCTTGGGACAGGCTGCAGATACGCAGTATTTT
- TRBJ2-7 TRBV13 - CASSSQRVSRTGMTYEQYF TGTGCCAGCAGCTCCCAACGAGTTTCCAGGACGGGGATGACCTACGAGCAGTACTTC
few TRBJ1-5 TRBV18 - CASSAGVNQPQHF TGTGCCAGCTCAGCAGGGGTCAATCAGCCCCAGCATTTT
few TRBJ2-2 TRBV19 - CASTPGLNTGELFF TGTGCCAGTACCCCAGGACTGAACACCGGGGAGCTGTTTTTT
few TRBJ2-3 TRBV2 - CASRERGSTDTQYF TGTGCCTCAAGGGAACGTGGAAGCACAGATACGCAGTATTTT
- TRBJ1-2 TRBV7-2 TRBD1 CASMLDRDPYGYTF TGTGCCAGCATGCTTGACAGGGACCCCTATGGCTACACCTTC
- TRBJ2-2 TRBV20-1 TRBD2 CSARGLAELTGELFF TGCAGTGCTAGAGGACTAGCTGAACTAACCGGGGAGCTGTTTTTT
few TRBJ2-5 TRBV7-2 - CASSLVFETQYF TGTGCCAGCAGCTTGGTTTTCGAGACCCAGTACTTC
few TRBJ1-1 TRBV5-1 - CASSQYGAAKMNTEAFF TGCGCCAGCAGCCAGTACGGGGCGGCGAAAATGAACACTGAAGCTTTCTTT